This T cell receptor beta chain was documented in a study of T cell clones after liver transplantation. Whole-study context: Draws occurred before transplant, before withdrawal, and after complete or failed withdrawal.

Study results and caveats: A significant post-transplant drop in circulating graft-donor-reactive CD4 TCRbeta sequences occurred in most of the 8 subjects. Low donor cell numbers restricted donor-reactive repertoire measurement in a couple of subjects.

TCRdb keeps only in-frame clones here, not all; method: immunoSEQ multiplex PCR. The sample holds roughly 57,000 clones; 71% are singletons and the top ten take over 12%. A few counts support this clone. Its antigen is as yet unknown. The clonotype was recovered from a human donor who received a liver transplant. Sequenced here: CD4+ T cells from blood, sampled before liver transplant.

CDR3 sequence (DNA): TGCGCCAGCAGCCCCCAGCAGGGAAGCCAGCCCCAGCATTTT. The encoded protein is CASSPQQGSQPQHF. The chain joins TRBV4-1 to TRBJ1-5; TRBD1 might be the D (5 bases). CDR3 length: 14 residues. The ends were cut back, 4 bases at V and 7 bases at J, with 14 bases in the middle. CDR1 MGHRA and CDR2 YSYEKL come from the germline V gene.